This record concerns one TCR beta chain sequence. Its target is not known. The data stem from a study of monozygotic twins with cystic fibrosis. Overall study context: Library input was 2.5 to 3.5 micrograms of fragmented DNA, with about 15 PCR cycles. Study observations and caveats: Unrelated CF individuals shared fewer identical clonotypes than monozygotic CF twins. No link emerged between shared CDR3 counts and age, concordance or severity. J usage was most co-twin-similar in 8 of 16 pairs, V in 13.

TCRdb's table, derived via immunoSEQ multiplex PCR, lists solely in-frame clones and lacks some. The sample contains about 23,000 clones, 95% to 98% of which appear only once. The TCR originated in a girl under 18 with cystic fibrosis. Input material: blood.

The CDR3 sequence is CASSNTDTQYF. CDR3 nucleotides: TGTGCCAGTAGTAACACAGATACGCAGTATTTT. The rearrangement joins TRBV19 to TRBJ2-3; D is unresolved. Between the trimmed V and J ends, which lost 4 bases and 2 bases, there was a span of 1 base. The CDR3 loop spans 11 amino acids. Germline values: CDR1 LNHDA, CDR2 SQIVND (reference sequence).